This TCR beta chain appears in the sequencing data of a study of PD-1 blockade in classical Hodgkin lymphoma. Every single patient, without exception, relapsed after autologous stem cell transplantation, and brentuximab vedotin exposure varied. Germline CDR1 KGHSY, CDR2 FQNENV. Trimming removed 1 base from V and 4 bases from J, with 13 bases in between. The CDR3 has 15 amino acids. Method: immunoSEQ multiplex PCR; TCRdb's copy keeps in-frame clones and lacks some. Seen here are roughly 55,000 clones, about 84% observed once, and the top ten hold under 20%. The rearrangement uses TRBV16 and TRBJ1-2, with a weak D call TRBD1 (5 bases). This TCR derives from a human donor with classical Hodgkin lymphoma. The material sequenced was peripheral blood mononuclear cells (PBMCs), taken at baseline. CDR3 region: CASSQLPGPIYGYTF. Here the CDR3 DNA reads TGTGCCAGCAGCCAATTGCCGGGACCGATCTATGGCTACACCTTC.